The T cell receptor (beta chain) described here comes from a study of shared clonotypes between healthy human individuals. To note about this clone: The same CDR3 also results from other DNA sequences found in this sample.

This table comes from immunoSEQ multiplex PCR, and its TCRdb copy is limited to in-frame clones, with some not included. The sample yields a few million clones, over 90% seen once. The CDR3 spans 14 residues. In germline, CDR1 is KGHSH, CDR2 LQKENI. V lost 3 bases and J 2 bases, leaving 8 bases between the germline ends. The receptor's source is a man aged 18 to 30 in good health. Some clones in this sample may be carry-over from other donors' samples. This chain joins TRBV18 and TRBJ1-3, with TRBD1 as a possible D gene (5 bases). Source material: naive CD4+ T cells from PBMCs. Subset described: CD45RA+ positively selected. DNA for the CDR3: TGTGCCAGCTCACCGAAGGGGACTGGAAACACCATATATTTT. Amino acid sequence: CASSPKGTGNTIYF.